The entry below describes one T cell receptor (beta chain). The length of the CDR3 is 17 residues. In germline, CDR1 is SEHNR, CDR2 FQNEAQ (reference sequence). V lost 3 bases and J lost 2; bases outside the gene matches: 7. This sample was taken from a study of blood T cell repertoires in COVID-19. Across the whole study: Acute-phase and convalescent COVID-19 samples originated in the United States, Italy and Spain. Sources were T cells, B-cell-depleted T cells, or PBMCs; the material itself was cDNA or gDNA.

Per the original data handling: Amplification of reference gene primers provided the estimated nucleated cell counts. This table comes from immunoSEQ multiplex PCR, and its TCRdb copy is limited to in-frame clones, with some not included. V and J calls and clone size are copied from that table; D and trimming were computed from the DNA. There are around 88,000 clones in the sample; around nine tenths occur only once, and 2.9% lies in the top ten. The sample comprised peripheral blood. This chain connects TRBV7-9 to TRBJ1-4; 9 bases map to TRBD1. The TCR sequence derives from a woman of 80 years or more with acute or convalescent COVID-19. As DNA, the CDR3 is TGTGCCAGCAGCTTGGACAGGGGAAGTCTGACTAATGAAAAACTGTTTTTT. It codes for CASSLDRGSLTNEKLFF. The full variable domain, its missing parts supplied by reference TRBV7-9 and TRBJ1-4, is DTGVSQNPRHKITKRGQNVTFRCDPISEHNRLYWYRQTLGQGPEFLTYFQNEAQLEKSRLLSDRFSAERPKGSFSTLEIQRTEQGDSAMYLCASSLDRGSLTNEKLFFGSGTQLSVL.